Here is one T cell receptor (beta chain) with its context. What it recognizes is unknown. These data come from a study of monozygotic twins with inflammatory bowel disease. CDR1 and CDR2 from the germline V gene are SGHVS and FQNEAQ. The CDR3 length is 17 residues. Study results and limitations: Using the inverse Simpson index, IBD patients had lower TCRbeta diversity than healthy co-twins.

Nested amplification of TCRalpha and TCRbeta cDNA involved two PCRs of roughly 17 and 9 cycles. TCRdb reprocessed the 5' RACE reads and stores each CDR3 protein as one record, lacking DNA. This sample carries fewer than 550,000 distinct CDR3 sequences, with about 2.3% going to the ten biggest clones. Source material: blood. This sequence was found in a human donor with ulcerative colitis or Crohn's disease, or a healthy co-twin of an affected twin (not recorded which). The rearrangement links TRBV7-8 to TRBJ2-1; TCRdb calls TRBD1, which cannot be checked without DNA. The CDR3 spells CASGALFGITPHNEQFF.